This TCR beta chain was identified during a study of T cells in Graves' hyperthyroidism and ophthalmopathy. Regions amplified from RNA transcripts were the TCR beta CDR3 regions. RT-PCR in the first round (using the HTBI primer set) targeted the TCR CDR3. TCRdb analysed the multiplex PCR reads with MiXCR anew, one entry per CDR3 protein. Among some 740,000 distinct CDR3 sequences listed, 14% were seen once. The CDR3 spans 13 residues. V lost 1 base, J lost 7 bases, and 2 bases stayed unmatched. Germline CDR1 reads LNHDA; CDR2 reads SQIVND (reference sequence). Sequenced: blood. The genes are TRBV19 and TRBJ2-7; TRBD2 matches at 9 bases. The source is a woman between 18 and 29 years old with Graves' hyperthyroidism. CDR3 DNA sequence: TGTGCCAGTAGTATAGTACTAGCGGGTGAGCAGTACTTC. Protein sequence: CASSIVLAGEQYF.